This TCR beta chain originates from a study of regulatory T cells in long-lasting Graves disease. Building of the TCR beta libraries involved iRepertoire HTBI primers and Arm-PCR of CDR3 regions. Using its own MiXCR run on the multiplex PCR reads, TCRdb lists one record per CDR3 protein. The table has about 440,000 distinct CDR3 sequences, about 15% seen once; the top ten hold 16%. Noted time point: newly diagnosed GD, antithyroid drugs for less than 3 months. Isolated PBMC RNA provided the starting material for the TCR library. V dropped 4 bases and J dropped 7; count of bases not matched to a gene: 14. This CDR3 spans 17 amino acids. Germline V gives CDR1 SGHTA, CDR2 FQGTGA. The data also belong to a second study, concerning T cells in Graves' hyperthyroidism and ophthalmopathy. From that report: Uncontrolled infection, other autoimmune disease, pregnancy or lactation disqualified patients from enrolment.

The receptor was derived from a woman aged 30 to 39 with Graves disease. V usage is TRBV7-3 and J usage is TRBJ2-2; 8 nucleotides match TRBD2. The sequencing here drew on peripheral blood mononuclear cells (PBMCs), taken at new diagnosis, from a patient treated with antithyroid drugs. CDR3 amino acids: CASSSSPGVAGNGELFF. CDR3 nucleotides: TGTGCCAGCAGCTCGAGCCCCGGGGTAGCGGGAAACGGGGAGCTGTTTTTT.